This entry lists 19 T cell receptor beta chains sequenced from one sample in a study of radiotherapy plus CTLA-4 blockade in lung cancer (dated by TCRdb to about 2018). Library creation used the immunoSEQ multiplex PCR assay. TCRdb holds this immuneACCESS table with in-frame rearrangements only. Some clones are missing; in checked studies, unresolved V genes explain under half, and the rest has no known cause. Here the sample has about 25,000 clones; around 72% occur a single time. 3.6% of the sample belongs to the ten largest clones. Sequenced material: peripheral blood, taken from a patient treated with radiotherapy plus ipilimumab. These receptors originate from a human donor with non-small cell lung cancer who had stable disease on radiotherapy plus ipilimumab.

The chain is built from TRBV7-6 and TRBJ1-6, with 7 bases fitting TRBD1. The junction had 7 bases not matched to a gene; V was cut back by 6 bases and J by 5 bases. CDR3 length: 15 residues. Germline values: CDR1 SGHVS, CDR2 FNYEAQ. CDR3 loop: CASSLTTGNNSPLHF. DNA of the CDR3: TGTGCCAGCAGTTTGACGACAGGGAATAATTCACCCCTCCACTTT.

The CDR3 sequence is CASMAGGTNYGYTF. The CDR3 nucleotides are TGTGCCAGTATGGCGGGGGGGACTAACTATGGCTACACCTTC. The chain couples TRBV19 to TRBJ1-2; weak D call: TRBD1 (5 bases). Trimming took off 7 bases at V and 0 bases at J, with 12 bases between the two ends. Per the germline V gene, CDR1 is LNHDA and CDR2 is SQIVND (reference sequence). The CDR3 sequence is 14 residues long.

The CDR3 is CASRGGNTIYF. In DNA form, the CDR3 reads TGCGCCAGCCGGGGTGGAAACACCATATATTTT. The rearrangement joins TRBV5-1 to TRBJ1-3; unclear D gene. CDR1 is SGHRS and CDR2 is YFSETQ in the germline V gene. V lost 7 bases, J lost 3 bases, and 5 bases lay in between. The length of the CDR3 is 11 residues.

This clone was counted only a few times. The genes are TRBV2 and TRBJ2-2; TRBD2 is a possible D gene (6 bases). Deletions cut 6 bases from V and 3 bases from J, with 14 bases between. CDR3 length equals 15 residues. The germline V gene encodes CDR1 SNHLY and CDR2 FYNNEI. The CDR3 coding sequence is TGTGCCAGCAGAGTGGGATCGGGGGACACCGGGGAGCTGTTTTTT. Translated, it gives CASRVGSGDTGELFF.

V gene TRBV4-2 combines with J gene TRBJ1-2; 7 nucleotides agree with TRBD1. V gave up 2 bases and J gave up 7 bases; unmatched junction bases: 13. The germline gives CDR1 LGHNA, CDR2 YNFKEQ. This CDR3 is built from 16 residues. The CDR3 DNA is TGTGCCAGCAGCCAAAGGCCCGGGACAGCCGAGGGTGGCTACACCTTC. The encoded protein is CASSQRPGTAEGGYTF.

J is TRBJ1-1 and V is TRBV5-1; D may be TRBD1 (6 bases). This CDR3 is 16 amino acids long. V lost 4 bases, J lost 1 base, and 17 bases lay in between. The germline CDR1 and CDR2 sequences are SGHRS and YFSETQ. The chain's CDR3 is CASSRSPGQQNTEAFF. CDR3 coding DNA: TGCGCCAGCAGCAGAAGTCCGGGACAACAGAACACTGAAGCTTTCTTT.

This clone was seen a few times. J is TRBJ2-1 and V is TRBV5-1; 7 bases are shared with TRBD1. This CDR3 is 14 amino acids long. Germline CDR1 and CDR2: SGHRS and YFSETQ. Germline trimming cut 4 bases from V and 8 bases from J; bases unmatched to any gene: 9. CDR3 protein: CASSRDSPGDEQFF. CDR3 sequence (DNA): TGCGCCAGCAGCAGGGACAGTCCCGGGGATGAGCAGTTCTTC.

The V and J genes are TRBV6-6 and TRBJ1-1; unclear D gene. The CDR3 has 15 residues. Deletions cut 0 bases from V and 0 bases from J, with 8 bases between. Germline CDR1 reads MNHNY; CDR2 reads SVGAGI (reference sequence). CDR3 protein: CASSYSRQLNTEAFF. CDR3 sequence (DNA): TGTGCCAGCAGTTACTCGAGGCAGCTGAACACTGAAGCTTTCTTT.

This chain uses TRBV11-3 with TRBJ2-6; D assignment may be TRBD1 or TRBD2 (5 bases each). Trimming shortened V by 4 bases and J by 1 base, and 8 bases separated the two germline ends. The CDR3 runs to 15 residues. From germline, CDR1 is SGHNT and CDR2 YENEEA. CDR3 protein: CASSSGASGANVLTF. The CDR3 region has the DNA TGTGCCAGCAGCTCCGGGGCGTCTGGGGCCAACGTCCTGACTTTC.

The chain's CDR3 is CASSLQGVTGELFF. The DNA for the CDR3 is TGTGCCAGCAGCTTGCAGGGGGTCACCGGGGAGCTGTTTTTT. The genes are TRBV5-4 and TRBJ2-2; TRBD1 matches 7 bases. Trimming at V came to 1 base and at J to 4 bases, leaving 1 base not matched to a gene. This CDR3 has 14 amino acids. The germline CDR1 and CDR2 sequences are SGHNT and YYREEE (reference sequence).

The V call is TRBV25-1, the J call TRBJ2-1; 9 bases are shared with TRBD2. Germline V lookup: CDR1 MGHDK, CDR2 SYGVNS. The CDR3 is 14 amino acids. The trim removed 6 bases at V and 6 bases at J, leaving 6 bases unmatched. The chain's CDR3 is CASRVGTSSNEQFF. The DNA of the CDR3 is TGTGCCAGCAGGGTGGGGACTAGCAGCAATGAGCAGTTCTTC.

The rearrangement uses TRBV7-8 and TRBJ1-6; no clear D gene. V lost 7 bases, J lost 7 bases, and 17 bases lay in between. This CDR3 contains 15 residues. In germline, CDR1 is SGHVS, CDR2 FQNEAQ. In DNA form, the CDR3 reads TGTGCCAGCAACCGCGGGCGCTCCGGGAATTCACCCCTCCACTTT. Its translation: CASNRGRSGNSPLHF.

This chain uses TRBV10-1 with TRBJ2-3; D call uncertain. This CDR3 has 15 residues. V lost 0 bases and J 4 bases, leaving 11 bases between the germline ends. CDR1 and CDR2 (germline): WNHNN, SYGVQD (reference sequence). CDR3 sequence: CASSESGLGADTQYF. For the CDR3, the DNA is TGCGCCAGCAGTGAGTCCGGGCTCGGTGCAGATACGCAGTATTTT.

The chain carries TRBV18 and TRBJ1-5; 7 bases match TRBD1. Germline V gives CDR1 KGHSH, CDR2 LQKENI. V lost 4 bases to trimming and J lost 5 bases; unmatched junction nucleotides: 5. CDR3 length: 14 amino acids. In nucleotides, the CDR3 is TGTGCCAGCTCACTACAGGGGCTCGATCAGCCCCAGCATTTT. Protein sequence: CASSLQGLDQPQHF.

Here the CDR3 DNA reads TGTGCCAGCAGCCAAGGTCACACACAGGGATTTGATCAGCCCCAGCATTTT. This codes for CASSQGHTQGFDQPQHF. This chain connects TRBV4-2 to TRBJ1-5; perhaps TRBD1 as D (6 bases). Between the trimmed V and J ends, which lost 1 base and 5 bases, there was a span of 18 bases. Germline V lookup: CDR1 LGHNA, CDR2 YNFKEQ. The CDR3 spans 17 residues.

The chain combines TRBV6-5 with TRBJ1-2, with 10 nucleotides matching TRBD1. Germline V gives CDR1 MNHEY, CDR2 SVGAGI. The CDR3 loop spans 13 amino acids. The junction had 6 bases not matched to a gene; V was cut back by 7 bases and J by 7 bases. The CDR3: CASNTGQGLGYTF. The CDR3 DNA follows: TGTGCCAGCAATACGGGACAGGGGCTTGGCTACACCTTC.

The gene calls are TRBV9 and TRBJ1-1; possibly TRBD1 for D (6 bases). CDR3 size: 15 residues. V was clipped by 1 base and J by 0 bases, with 10 bases between them. CDR1 and CDR2 (germline): SGDLS, YYNGEE. The CDR3 coding sequence is TGTGCCAGCAGCGTATTGGGGGACATGAACACTGAAGCTTTCTTT. Translation gives CASSVLGDMNTEAFF.

The CDR3 is CASSLHPSGISEQYF. CDR3 in DNA: TGTGCCAGCAGTTTACACCCTAGCGGGATTAGCGAGCAGTACTTC. This rearrangement joins TRBV6-5 to TRBJ2-7; 9 positions match TRBD2. The CDR3 is made up of 15 amino acids. V lost 4 bases and J lost 6; bases outside the gene matches: 10. Germline CDR1 and CDR2: MNHEY and SVGAGI.

This clone occurred a few times. The same CDR3 arises from other DNA sequences in this sample as well. The chain carries TRBV4-3 and TRBJ2-1; TRBD2 aligns across 8 bases. The CDR3 loop spans 17 amino acids. V shed 0 bases and J 9 bases; nucleotides not matched to a gene: 13. Germline CDR1 LGHNA, CDR2 YSLEER. The CDR3 spells CASSQEWVGTGGGEQFF. Here the CDR3 DNA reads TGCGCCAGCAGCCAAGAGTGGGTTGGGACGGGAGGGGGTGAGCAGTTCTTC.